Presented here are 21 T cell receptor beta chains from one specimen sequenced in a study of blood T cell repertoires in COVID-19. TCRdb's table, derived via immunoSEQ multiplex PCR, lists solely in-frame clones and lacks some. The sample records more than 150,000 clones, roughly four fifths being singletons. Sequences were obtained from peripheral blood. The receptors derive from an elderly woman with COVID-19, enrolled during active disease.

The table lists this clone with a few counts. The CDR3 here is CASSLAGSGLYGYTF. The CDR3 DNA is TGTGCCAGCAGCTTAGCAGGTTCCGGACTCTATGGCTACACCTTC. The rearrangement links TRBV7-9 to TRBJ1-2, with D hard to call. V dropped 0 bases and J dropped 4 bases, with 12 bases sitting between them. The CDR3 is 15 amino acids. Germline V gene lookup returns CDR1 SEHNR and CDR2 FQNEAQ (reference sequence).

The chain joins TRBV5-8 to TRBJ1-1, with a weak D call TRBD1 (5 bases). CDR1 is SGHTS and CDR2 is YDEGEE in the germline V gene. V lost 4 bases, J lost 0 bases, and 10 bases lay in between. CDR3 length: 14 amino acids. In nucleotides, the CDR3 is TGTGCCAGCAGCGTCGACAGAGTGAACACTGAAGCTTTCTTT. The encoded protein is CASSVDRVNTEAFF. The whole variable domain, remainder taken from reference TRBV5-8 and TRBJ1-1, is EAGVTQSPTHLIKTRGQQATLRCSPISGHTSVYWYQQALGLGLQFLLWYDEGEERNRGNFPPRFSGRQFPNYSSELNVNALELEDSALYLCASSVDRVNTEAFFGQGTRLTVV.

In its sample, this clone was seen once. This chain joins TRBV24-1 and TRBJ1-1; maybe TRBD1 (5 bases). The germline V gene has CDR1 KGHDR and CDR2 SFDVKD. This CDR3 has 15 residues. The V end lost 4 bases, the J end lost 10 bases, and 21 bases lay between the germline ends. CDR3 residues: CATSDRVGGTDGAFF. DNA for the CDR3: TGTGCCACCAGTGACCGGGTCGGGGGTACGGATGGAGCTTTCTTT.

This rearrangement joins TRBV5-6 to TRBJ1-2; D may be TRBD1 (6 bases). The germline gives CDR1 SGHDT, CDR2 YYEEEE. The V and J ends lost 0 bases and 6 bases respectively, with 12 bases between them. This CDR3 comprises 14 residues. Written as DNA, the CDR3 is TGTGCCAGCAGCTTGGTCCCGGCAGGGGATGGCTACACCTTC. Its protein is CASSLVPAGDGYTF.

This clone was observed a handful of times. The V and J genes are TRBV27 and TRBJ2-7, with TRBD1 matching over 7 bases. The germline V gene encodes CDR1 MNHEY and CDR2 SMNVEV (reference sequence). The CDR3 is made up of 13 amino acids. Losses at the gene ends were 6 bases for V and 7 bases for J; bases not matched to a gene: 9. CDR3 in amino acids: CASRQGFGREQYF. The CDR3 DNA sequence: TGTGCCAGCAGACAGGGGTTTGGGCGAGAGCAGTACTTC.

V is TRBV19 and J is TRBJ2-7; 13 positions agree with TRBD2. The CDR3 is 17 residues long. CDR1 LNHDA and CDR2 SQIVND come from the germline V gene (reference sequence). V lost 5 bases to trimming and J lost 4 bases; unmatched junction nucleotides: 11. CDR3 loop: CASSARSGTSGIYEQYF. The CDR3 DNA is TGTGCCAGTAGTGCGCGTTCCGGGACTAGCGGGATTTACGAGCAGTACTTC.

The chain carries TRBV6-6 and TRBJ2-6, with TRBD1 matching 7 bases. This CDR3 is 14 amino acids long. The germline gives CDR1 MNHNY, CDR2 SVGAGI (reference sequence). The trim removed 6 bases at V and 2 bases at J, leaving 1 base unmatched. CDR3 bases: TGTGCCAGCAGCACAGGGGCTGGGGCCAACGTCCTGACTTTC. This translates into CASSTGAGANVLTF.

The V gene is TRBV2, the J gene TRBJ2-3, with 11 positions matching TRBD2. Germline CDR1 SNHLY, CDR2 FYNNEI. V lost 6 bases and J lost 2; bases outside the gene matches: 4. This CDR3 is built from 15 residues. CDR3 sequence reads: CASSLAGGPTDTQYF. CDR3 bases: TGTGCCAGCAGCTTAGCGGGAGGGCCCACAGATACGCAGTATTTT.

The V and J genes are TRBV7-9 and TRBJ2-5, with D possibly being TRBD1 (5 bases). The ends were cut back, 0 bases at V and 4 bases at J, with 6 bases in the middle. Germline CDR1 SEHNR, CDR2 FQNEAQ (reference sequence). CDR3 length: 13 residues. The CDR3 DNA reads TGTGCCAGCAGCTTAGCGCAGGGAGAGACCCAGTACTTC. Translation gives CASSLAQGETQYF.

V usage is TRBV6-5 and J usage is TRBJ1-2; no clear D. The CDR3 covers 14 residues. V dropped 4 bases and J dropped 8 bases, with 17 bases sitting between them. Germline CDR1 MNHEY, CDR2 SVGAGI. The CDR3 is CASSSLGREGGYTF. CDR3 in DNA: TGTGCCAGCAGTTCACTAGGCCGGGAAGGAGGCTACACCTTC.

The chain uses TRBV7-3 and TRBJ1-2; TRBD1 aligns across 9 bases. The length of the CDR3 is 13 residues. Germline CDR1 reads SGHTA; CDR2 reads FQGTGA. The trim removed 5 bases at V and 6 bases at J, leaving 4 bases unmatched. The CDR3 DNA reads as TGTGCCAGCAGCCCCGGGACAGGGAATGGCTACACCTTC. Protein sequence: CASSPGTGNGYTF.

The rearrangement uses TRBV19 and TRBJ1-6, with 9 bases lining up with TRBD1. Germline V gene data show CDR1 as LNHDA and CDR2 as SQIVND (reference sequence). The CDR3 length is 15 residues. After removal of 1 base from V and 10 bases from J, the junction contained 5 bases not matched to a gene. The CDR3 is CASSIGGDRDSPLHF. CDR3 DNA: TGTGCCAGTAGTATAGGTGGGGACAGGGACTCACCCCTCCACTTT.

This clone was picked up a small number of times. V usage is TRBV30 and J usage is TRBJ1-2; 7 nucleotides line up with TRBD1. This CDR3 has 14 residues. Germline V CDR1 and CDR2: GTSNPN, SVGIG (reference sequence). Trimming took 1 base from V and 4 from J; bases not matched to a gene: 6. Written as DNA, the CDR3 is TGTGCCTGGAGTGCAGACCGGGACAGCTATGGCTACACCTTC. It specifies CAWSADRDSYGYTF.

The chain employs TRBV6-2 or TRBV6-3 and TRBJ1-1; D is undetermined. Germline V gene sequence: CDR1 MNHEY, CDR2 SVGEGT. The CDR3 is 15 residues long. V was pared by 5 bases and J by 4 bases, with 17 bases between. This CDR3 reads CASSPLAGLGTEAFF. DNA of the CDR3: TGTGCCAGCAGTCCCTTAGCGGGGTTGGGCACTGAAGCTTTCTTT.

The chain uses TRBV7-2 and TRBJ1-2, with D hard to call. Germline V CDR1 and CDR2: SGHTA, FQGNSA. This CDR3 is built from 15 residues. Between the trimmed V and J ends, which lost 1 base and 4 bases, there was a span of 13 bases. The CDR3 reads CASSLEATMPYGYTF. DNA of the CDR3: TGTGCCAGCAGCTTAGAGGCGACAATGCCCTATGGCTACACCTTC.

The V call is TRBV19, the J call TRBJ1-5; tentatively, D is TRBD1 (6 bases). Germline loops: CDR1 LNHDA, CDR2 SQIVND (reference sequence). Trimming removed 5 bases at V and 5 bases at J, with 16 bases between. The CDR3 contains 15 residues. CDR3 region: CASSLSPGQDQPQHF. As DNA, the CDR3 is TGTGCCAGTAGTCTCTCGCCGGGACAAGATCAGCCCCAGCATTTT.

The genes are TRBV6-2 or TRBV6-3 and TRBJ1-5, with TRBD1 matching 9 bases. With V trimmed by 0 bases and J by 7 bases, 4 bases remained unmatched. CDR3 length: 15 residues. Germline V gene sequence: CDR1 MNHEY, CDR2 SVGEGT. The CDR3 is CASSYSNRGLQPQHF. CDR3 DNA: TGTGCCAGCAGTTACTCTAACAGGGGGCTCCAGCCCCAGCATTTT.

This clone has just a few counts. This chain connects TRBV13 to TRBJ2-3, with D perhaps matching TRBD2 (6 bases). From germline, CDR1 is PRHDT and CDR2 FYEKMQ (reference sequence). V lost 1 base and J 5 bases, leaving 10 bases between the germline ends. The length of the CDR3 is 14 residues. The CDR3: CASSLVGTGDTQYF. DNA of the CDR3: TGTGCCAGCAGCTTAGTGGGGACTGGAGATACGCAGTATTTT.

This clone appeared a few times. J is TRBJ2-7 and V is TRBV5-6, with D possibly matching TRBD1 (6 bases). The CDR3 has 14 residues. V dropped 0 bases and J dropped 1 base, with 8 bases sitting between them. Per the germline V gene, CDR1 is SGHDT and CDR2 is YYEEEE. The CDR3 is CASSLAGTSYEQYF. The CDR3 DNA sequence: TGTGCCAGCAGCTTGGCCGGGACATCCTACGAGCAGTACTTC.

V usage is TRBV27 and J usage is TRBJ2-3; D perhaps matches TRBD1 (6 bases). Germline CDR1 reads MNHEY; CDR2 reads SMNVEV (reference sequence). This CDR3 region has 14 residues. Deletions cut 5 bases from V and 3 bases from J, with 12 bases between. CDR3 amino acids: CASSALDRTDTQYF. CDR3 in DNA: TGTGCCAGCAGTGCACTCGACAGGACAGATACGCAGTATTTT.

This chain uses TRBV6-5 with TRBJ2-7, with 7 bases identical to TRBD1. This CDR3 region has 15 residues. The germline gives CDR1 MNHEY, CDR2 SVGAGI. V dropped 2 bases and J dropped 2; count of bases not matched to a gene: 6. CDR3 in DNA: TGTGCCAGCAGTTACCCTGACAGGGCCCCCTACGAGCAGTACTTC. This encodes CASSYPDRAPYEQYF.